Described below is a single T cell receptor beta chain sequence and its context. The data stem from a study of T cells in tuberculosis. Background on the study: T cells were selected with CD1B tetramers loaded with glucose monomycolate.

No alpha-beta pairing information exists for these sequences. Produced via immunoSEQ multiplex PCR; TCRdb's table is partial and in-frame only. There are 55,000 to 60,000 clones in the sample; roughly 86% occur only once, and 20% to 25% lies in the top ten. Sorting used thawed, overnight-rested PBMC stained with anti-CD3, a viability dye and GMM-loaded CD1B tetramer. C32 glucose monomycolate from Rhodococcus equi was loaded onto the CD1B tetramers. CD14-expressing monocytes were removed from PBMC before cryopreservation and sorting. J was trimmed by 5 bases and V by 6 bases; bases with no gene match: 4. The CDR3 loop spans 13 amino acids. Germline V lookup: CDR1 MNHEY, CDR2 SVGAGI. Notes on the study in general: T cells binding CD1B-GMM tetramer weakly possibly escaped the sort.

The chain is built from TRBV6-5 and TRBJ1-5; 7 bases match TRBD1. This TCR derives from an adult woman with latent tuberculosis. The sequenced sample consisted of CD1b-GMM tetramer-negative cells sorted from PBMCs. This chain's CDR3 is CASSRDSDQPQHF. The CDR3 coding sequence is TGTGCCAGCAGCCGGGACAGCGATCAGCCCCAGCATTTT.